Following are 25 T cell receptor beta chains from one sample sequenced in a study of neurological immune-mediated disorders. One entry per CDR3 protein, called by TCRdb with MiXCR from the 5' RACE reads. This table has 49,000 or so distinct CDR3 sequences, roughly 17% appearing once. The specimen was PBMCs. The receptor source for this set is a man between 60 and 75 years old in good health.

This clonotype was seen many times. The chain is built from TRBV7-9 and TRBJ2-1, with D perhaps matching TRBD1 (5 bases). Trimming pared 4 bases from V and 3 bases from J, leaving 13 bases between. CDR3 length: 15 residues. CDR1 is SEHNR and CDR2 is FQNEAQ in the germline V gene (reference sequence). CDR3 residues: CASSSPRQGYNEQFF. CDR3 DNA sequence: TGTGCCAGCAGCTCCCCCCGGCAGGGCTACAATGAGCAGTTCTTC.

This clonotype was counted only a few times. The chain is built from TRBV5-1 and TRBJ2-7, with 8 bases identical to TRBD1. The V segment lost 5 bases and the J segment 1 base; nucleotides outside the gene matches: 11. Germline-derived CDR1 and CDR2 are SGHRS and YFSETQ. CDR3 length: 16 amino acids. The CDR3 region is CASRRHPGQDSYEQYF. Here the CDR3 DNA reads TGCGCCAGCAGACGGCACCCGGGACAGGATTCCTACGAGCAGTACTTC.

At least ten counts were recorded for this clonotype. This chain links TRBV5-6 with TRBJ2-1, with D hard to call. V lost 5 bases and J 10 bases, leaving 22 bases between the germline ends. CDR1 is SGHDT, CDR2 YYEEEE, per germline. CDR3 length: 15 residues. This CDR3 reads CASSTFRPTHGEQFF. The CDR3, as DNA: TGTGCCAGCAGTACTTTTCGACCCACCCACGGGGAGCAGTTCTTC.

The sample holds many counts of this clonotype. V is TRBV5-5 and J is TRBJ1-1; no clear D. The CDR3 is 13 amino acids. The V gene's germline CDR1 is SGHKS and CDR2 YYEKEE (reference sequence). The V end was cut by 2 bases, the J end by 4 bases, with 9 bases between. The CDR3 is CASSFQTRTEAFF. The CDR3 DNA is TGTGCCAGCAGCTTTCAGACGCGCACTGAAGCTTTCTTT.

This clonotype appeared many times. The chain couples TRBV10-3 to TRBJ2-1; 7 positions agree with TRBD2. Unmatched junction bases numbered 6, after V lost 7 bases and J lost 6 bases. Germline CDR1 ENHRY, CDR2 SYGVKD. CDR3 length: 13 amino acids. The CDR3: CAIKSSGPNEQFF. The CDR3 coding sequence is TGTGCCATCAAGTCTAGCGGACCCAATGAGCAGTTCTTC.

This clonotype came up many times. This chain links TRBV7-2 with TRBJ2-3; D is ambiguous. Trimming left V 2 bases short and J 5 bases short, with 8 bases between. The CDR3 runs to 13 residues. Germline values: CDR1 SGHTA, CDR2 FQGNSA. CDR3 amino acids: CASSLNFRDTQYF. The CDR3 nucleotides read TGTGCCAGCAGCTTAAACTTCCGAGATACGCAGTATTTT.

This clonotype has a count of ten or more. The V gene is TRBV20-1, the J gene TRBJ1-5; the D is unclear. Germline V gene data show CDR1 as DFQATT and CDR2 as SNEGSKA (reference sequence). Deletions cut 8 bases from V and 0 bases from J, with 8 bases between. CDR3 length: 12 residues. CDR3 loop: CSTGYSNQPQHF. For the CDR3, the DNA is TGCAGTACGGGATATAGCAATCAGCCCCAGCATTTT.

Ten or more counts support this clonotype. J is TRBJ2-1 and V is TRBV15; 14 bases align to TRBD2. CDR3 length equals 15 residues. Trimming cost V 5 bases and J 3 bases; bases outside gene matches: 0. Germline V gene sequence: CDR1 LNHNV, CDR2 YYDKDF (reference sequence). In DNA, the CDR3 is TGTGCCACCAGCGGGACTAGCGGGAGCTACAATGAGCAGTTCTTC. Translation gives CATSGTSGSYNEQFF.

The J gene is TRBJ1-2, the V gene TRBV7-8; possibly TRBD1 for D (6 bases). V dropped 1 base and J dropped 9 bases, with 21 bases sitting between them. Germline CDR1 SGHVS, CDR2 FQNEAQ. The CDR3 loop spans 16 amino acids. CDR3 bases: TGTGCCAGCAGCTTAGTATCAGGGGTGGGATTCGATTGCTACACCTTC. It translates to CASSLVSGVGFDCYTF.

This clonotype was seen at least ten times. The chain is built from TRBV6-2 or TRBV6-3 and TRBJ2-1, with D possibly matching TRBD1 (5 bases). Per germline, CDR1 MNHEY and CDR2 SVGEGT. V lost 8 bases and J 4 bases, leaving 18 bases between the germline ends. The CDR3 covers 15 residues. The CDR3 protein is CASGPIDSVYNEQFF. DNA for the CDR3: TGTGCCAGCGGTCCTATTGACAGTGTGTACAATGAGCAGTTCTTC.

This clonotype was observed at least ten times. V and J are TRBV29-1 and TRBJ2-3; 7 nucleotides line up with TRBD1. The V gene's germline CDR1 is SQVTM and CDR2 ANQGSEA. This CDR3 is 13 amino acids long. V gave up 4 bases and J gave up 0 bases; unmatched junction bases: 1. The CDR3 DNA reads as TGCAGCGTTGGGGACAGTAGCACAGATACGCAGTATTTT. Protein sequence: CSVGDSSTDTQYF.

This clonotype ranks as medium-sized. CDR3 nucleotide sequence: TGCAGGGTAGGGGTTACAGATACGCAGTATTTT. Translation: CRVGVTDTQYF. The V and J genes are TRBV20-1 and TRBJ2-3; possible D gene TRBD1, 5 bases. The CDR3 has 11 residues. Per the germline V gene, CDR1 is DFQATT and CDR2 is SNEGSKA (reference sequence).

This clonotype was observed at least ten times. The chain is built from TRBV29-1 and TRBJ2-7, with TRBD2 matching over 7 bases. The CDR3 sequence is 16 residues long. V gave up 5 bases and J gave up 2 bases; unmatched junction bases: 15. In germline, CDR1 is SQVTM, CDR2 ANQGSEA. In DNA form, the CDR3 reads TGCAGCGTTCTTGGCGGGAGCCGACGAACCGCCTACGAGCAGTACTTC. Protein product: CSVLGGSRRTAYEQYF.

The table lists this clonotype with many counts. The chain links TRBV11-2 to TRBJ1-1; possibly TRBD1 for D (5 bases). Trimming left V 2 bases short and J 1 base short, with 11 bases between. CDR1 SGHAT and CDR2 FQNNGV come from the germline V gene. The CDR3 is made up of 15 amino acids. The CDR3 bases are TGTGCCAGCAGCTTATGGGGCAGCAGGAACACTGAAGCTTTCTTT. It codes for CASSLWGSRNTEAFF. Based on the CDR3 plus reference TRBV11-2 and TRBJ1-1, the full variable domain is EAGVAQSPRYKIIEKRQSVAFWCNPISGHATLYWYQQILGQGPKLLIQFQNNGVVDDSQLPKDRFSAERLKGVDSTLKIQPAKLEDSAVYLCASSLWGSRNTEAFFGQGTRLTVV.

This clonotype was seen a handful of times. This may be a read error, as it is one base from a much larger clone. This chain uses TRBV5-5 with TRBJ2-7, with D maybe TRBD2 (6 bases). This CDR3 spans 14 amino acids. CDR1 is SGHKS and CDR2 is YYEKEE in the germline V gene (reference sequence). Between the trimmed V and J ends, which lost 3 bases and 3 bases, there was a span of 13 bases. The CDR3 coding sequence is TGTGCCAGCAGCTCAGGCGGGACTCACTACGAGCAGTACTTC. It translates to CASSSGGTHYEQYF.

This clonotype was found many times. The rearrangement uses TRBV29-1 and TRBJ2-2; the match to TRBD2 covers 7 bases. J lost 6 bases, V lost 6 bases, and 7 bases had no gene match. Germline V gives CDR1 SQVTM, CDR2 ANQGSEA. The CDR3 length is 13 residues. The CDR3 nucleotides read TGCAGCGTCTCACTACGGGAGGCCGGGGAGCTGTTTTTT. It encodes CSVSLREAGELFF.

The chain combines TRBV7-3 with TRBJ2-1; D is perhaps TRBD1 (6 bases). The CDR3 extends over 15 amino acids. Germline V gene sequence: CDR1 SGHTA, CDR2 FQGTGA. V was clipped by 5 bases and J by 1 base, with 12 bases between them. The CDR3 protein is CASSAQTGSYNEQFF. The CDR3 bases are TGTGCCAGCAGCGCACAGACAGGATCCTACAATGAGCAGTTCTTC.

This clonotype appeared many times. The chain links TRBV7-2 to TRBJ2-1; no reliable D call. The CDR3 is made up of 12 amino acids. Germline CDR1 SGHTA, CDR2 FQGNSA. Trimming left V 5 bases short and J 6 bases short, with 8 bases between. In DNA form, the CDR3 reads TGTGCCAGCAGCCCCTGGGGCAATGAGCAGTTCTTC. It yields the protein CASSPWGNEQFF. Full variable domain (missing parts from reference TRBV7-2 and TRBJ2-1): GAGVSQSPSNKVTEKGKDVELRCDPISGHTALYWYRQSLGQGLEFLIYFQGNSAPDKSGLPSDRFSAERTGGSVSTLTIQRTQQEDSAVYLCASSPWGNEQFFGPGTRLTVL.

In its sample, this clonotype was seen many times. The genes are TRBV29-1 and TRBJ2-1, with 11 bases that match TRBD2. V lost 3 bases and J lost 1; bases outside the gene matches: 8. The CDR3 has 17 amino acids. In germline, CDR1 is SQVTM, CDR2 ANQGSEA. The CDR3 DNA reads TGCAGCGTTGATGGTAGCGGGAGGGCCCCATCCTACAATGAGCAGTTCTTC. It yields the protein CSVDGSGRAPSYNEQFF.

This clonotype was counted many times. V usage is TRBV14 and J usage is TRBJ1-1; D is uncertain. Per the germline V gene, CDR1 is SGHDN and CDR2 is FVKESK. The CDR3 totals 14 residues. Trimming cost V 4 bases and J 1 base, with 10 bases left between them. The CDR3 sequence: CASSPPGANTEAFF. The CDR3 DNA reads as TGTGCCAGCAGCCCCCCGGGAGCGAACACTGAAGCTTTCTTT.

Concerning this clonotype: A much bigger clone sits one base away, suggesting this may be a read error. The chain recombines TRBV5-1 with TRBJ1-1; D remains ambiguous. CDR3 length: 14 amino acids. CDR1 is SGHRS, CDR2 YFSETQ, per germline. The DNA of the CDR3 is TGCGCCAACAGCGCGCATCCAGGGAACACTGAAGCTTTCTTT. As protein: CANSAHPGNTEAFF.

This clonotype has ten or more counts. This chain connects TRBV5-6 to TRBJ2-5; 7 bases line up with TRBD2. The germline gives CDR1 SGHDT, CDR2 YYEEEE. Trimming cost V 0 bases and J 4 bases; bases outside gene matches: 6. The CDR3 totals 15 residues. CDR3 DNA: TGTGCCAGCAGCTTGGCTAGCGGAGGGGCAGAGACCCAGTACTTC. Translation gives CASSLASGGAETQYF.

A word on this clonotype: A single base separates this from a much larger clone, so it may be a read error. The chain couples TRBV5-1 to TRBJ2-7; possibly TRBD1 for D (5 bases). The CDR3 runs 12 residues. Per the germline V gene, CDR1 is SGHRS and CDR2 is YFSETQ. Trimming stripped 4 bases from V and 5 bases from J, with 10 bases between. CDR3 residues: CASSVDMDEQYF. In nucleotides, the CDR3 is TGCGCCAGCAGCGTGGACATGGACGAGCAGTACTTC.

This clonotype was picked up many times. The rearrangement joins TRBV28 to TRBJ2-7, with TRBD2 identical over 16 bases. The CDR3 loop spans 16 amino acids. Germline trimming cut 5 bases from V and 2 bases from J; bases unmatched to any gene: 3. Germline V gene lookup returns CDR1 MDHEN and CDR2 SYDVKM. CDR3 DNA: TGTGCCAGCAGTGAGGGGACTAGCGGGAGGGCCTACGAGCAGTACTTC. This gives the protein CASSEGTSGRAYEQYF.

This clonotype has a count of ten or more. The J gene is TRBJ1-2, the V gene TRBV7-2; 8 bases line up with TRBD1. Looked up from germline, CDR1 is SGHTA and CDR2 is FQGNSA. Unmatched junction bases numbered 11, after V lost 10 bases and J lost 4 bases. CDR3 length equals 14 residues. As DNA, the CDR3 is TGTGCCACTACAGGGGGAACGAAAGGCTATGGCTACACCTTC. Translating it yields CATTGGTKGYGYTF.